A single sample gave rise to the 15 T cell receptor beta chains below, sequenced in a study of OX40 agonist ivuxolimab in advanced cancers. Profiled with immunoSEQ multiplex PCR; TCRdb holds only in-frame clones, not every one. This sample has tens of thousands of clones, with 80% to 90% found just once. Sequenced material: CD4+ or CD8+ T cells sorted from blood, taken in a trial of the OX40 agonist ivuxolimab. All receptors derive from an adult with an advanced solid tumor such as melanoma, head and neck, liver or kidney cancer.

The chain uses TRBV7-9 and TRBJ1-5; D gene uncertain. This CDR3 has 15 residues. Germline CDR1 reads SEHNR; CDR2 reads FQNEAQ (reference sequence). The V end was cut by 1 base, the J end by 1 base, with 8 bases between. Here the CDR3 DNA reads TGTGCCAGCAGCTTAGATGGGTGGAGCAATCAGCCCCAGCATTTT. This codes for CASSLDGWSNQPQHF.

The V and J genes are TRBV5-8 and TRBJ2-6; D ambiguous. V lost 4 bases, J lost 1 base, and 9 bases lay in between. Germline V gene lookup returns CDR1 SGHTS and CDR2 YDEGEE. This CDR3 contains 15 residues. CDR3 in amino acids: CASSLLLSGANVLTF. In nucleotides, the CDR3 is TGTGCCAGCAGCCTCCTTCTTTCTGGGGCCAACGTCCTGACTTTC.

The chain links TRBV11-2 to TRBJ2-7; D perhaps matches TRBD1 (6 bases). The CDR3 is made up of 14 amino acids. Trimming took 1 base from V and 4 from J, leaving 11 bases between them. From germline, CDR1 is SGHAT and CDR2 FQNNGV. The CDR3: CASSLAGRGYEQYF. As DNA, the CDR3 is TGTGCCAGCAGCTTAGCGGGCAGGGGATACGAGCAGTACTTC.

V and J are TRBV28 and TRBJ2-6; D gene uncertain. The germline CDR1 and CDR2 sequences are MDHEN and SYDVKM. Between the trimmed V and J ends, which lost 8 bases and 0 bases, there was a span of 17 bases. The CDR3 runs 17 residues. CDR3 amino acids: CASGQSAVVSGANVLTF. The CDR3 DNA sequence: TGTGCCAGCGGTCAATCGGCAGTCGTCTCTGGGGCCAACGTCCTGACTTTC.

This clone turned up a few times. The rearrangement links TRBV7-2 to TRBJ1-1, with D possibly being TRBD1 (6 bases). V was pared by 4 bases and J by 7 bases, with 13 bases between. Looked up from germline, CDR1 is SGHTA and CDR2 is FQGNSA. The CDR3 sequence is 13 residues long. CDR3 protein: CASSYRVPSEAFF. In nucleotides, the CDR3 is TGTGCCAGCAGCTACAGGGTTCCCAGTGAAGCTTTCTTT.

This clone was seen only once. V gene TRBV2 combines with J gene TRBJ2-1, with TRBD1 matching over 9 bases. There are 16 residues in the CDR3. V lost 2 bases and J lost 2; bases outside the gene matches: 4. CDR1 is SNHLY, CDR2 FYNNEI, per germline. The CDR3 reads CASSEMGTGTYNEQFF. CDR3 DNA: TGTGCCAGCAGTGAAATGGGGACAGGGACCTACAATGAGCAGTTCTTC.

This sequence joins TRBV5-4 and TRBJ1-5, with D maybe TRBD1 (5 bases). The CDR3 totals 18 residues. Trimming shortened V by 0 bases and J by 0 bases, and 16 bases separated the two germline ends. CDR1 SGHNT and CDR2 YYREEE come from the germline V gene (reference sequence). In nucleotides, the CDR3 is TGTGCCAGCAGCTTGGCGGGACCCGGCCCTAATAGCAATCAGCCCCAGCATTTT. Protein sequence: CASSLAGPGPNSNQPQHF.

This chain joins TRBV6-6 and TRBJ2-7; D unresolved. Deletions cut 7 bases from V and 2 bases from J, with 15 bases between. This CDR3 contains 14 residues. Germline values: CDR1 MNHNY, CDR2 SVGAGI (reference sequence). As DNA, the CDR3 is TGTGCCAGCAACCTGGGTCGGTTTACCTACGAGCAGTACTTC. Translating gives CASNLGRFTYEQYF.

The V call is TRBV7-2, the J call TRBJ2-1; D might be TRBD2 (6 bases). CDR3 size: 14 residues. Germline V CDR1 and CDR2: SGHTA, FQGNSA. The germline V and J ends were trimmed by 4 bases and 4 bases, with 11 bases remaining between them. CDR3 sequence reads: CASSSGAGYNEQFF. The DNA of the CDR3 is TGTGCCAGCAGCTCGGGAGCGGGTTACAATGAGCAGTTCTTC.

The chain carries TRBV6-6 and TRBJ2-2; the D gene is possibly TRBD1 (5 bases). Per the germline V gene, CDR1 is MNHNY and CDR2 is SVGAGI (reference sequence). The CDR3 is 15 amino acids. The V end was cut by 6 bases, the J end by 0 bases, with 11 bases between. In nucleotides, the CDR3 is TGTGCCAGCAGCCCTCAGGGCGCGAACACCGGGGAGCTGTTTTTT. Translated: CASSPQGANTGELFF.

This rearrangement joins TRBV6-6 to TRBJ1-3, with D unclear. Between the trimmed V and J ends, which lost 6 bases and 0 bases, there was a span of 9 bases. CDR1 and CDR2 from the germline V gene are MNHNY and SVGAGI (reference sequence). The CDR3 has 14 residues. CDR3 bases: TGTGCCAGCAGCCCCACCGGCTCTGGAAACACCATATATTTT. Translated: CASSPTGSGNTIYF.

CDR3 bases: TGTGCCAGCCAGTCGACGCAAAACTATGGCTACACCTTC. This codes for CASQSTQNYGYTF. The chain combines TRBV28 with TRBJ1-2; no clear D gene. Trimming shortened V by 8 bases and J by 2 bases, and 12 bases separated the two germline ends. Looked up from germline, CDR1 is MDHEN and CDR2 is SYDVKM. The CDR3 runs to 13 residues.

Written as DNA, the CDR3 is TGTGCCAGCTCACCAGATCAAAACACTGAAGCTTTCTTT. As protein: CASSPDQNTEAFF. V gene TRBV18 combines with J gene TRBJ1-1; D gene unclear. Trimming removed 2 bases from V and 2 bases from J, with 6 bases in between. This CDR3 has 13 amino acids. Germline CDR1 reads KGHSH; CDR2 reads LQKENI.

This sequence joins TRBV7-2 and TRBJ1-3, with D tentatively TRBD1 (6 bases). Looked up from germline, CDR1 is SGHTA and CDR2 is FQGNSA. V lost 5 bases to trimming and J lost 0 bases, with 8 bases between them. The CDR3 runs to 14 residues. As DNA, the CDR3 is TGTGCCAGCAGCCGGGACAACTCTGGAAACACCATATATTTT. As protein: CASSRDNSGNTIYF. Using reference TRBV7-2 and TRBJ1-3 for the parts outside the CDR3, the full variable domain is GAGVSQSPSNKVTEKGKDVELRCDPISGHTALYWYRQSLGQGLEFLIYFQGNSAPDKSGLPSDRFSAERTGGSVSTLTIQRTQQEDSAVYLCASSRDNSGNTIYFGEGSWLTVV.

This chain joins TRBV5-6 and TRBJ1-1; D is uncertain. Germline CDR1 SGHDT, CDR2 YYEEEE. Trimming stripped 3 bases from V and 2 bases from J, with 8 bases between. The CDR3 is 13 residues long. CDR3 region: CASSWETNTEAFF. The CDR3 nucleotides read TGTGCCAGCAGCTGGGAGACTAACACTGAAGCTTTCTTT.